Following are 26 T cell receptor beta chains from one sample sequenced in a study of OX40 agonist ivuxolimab in advanced cancers. The assay was immunoSEQ multiplex PCR, and TCRdb's table has in-frame clones only and misses some. The table records about 74,000 clones, more than 70% of them present only once. Source: CD4+ or CD8+ T cells sorted from blood, taken in a trial of the OX40 agonist ivuxolimab. The receptors were sampled from an adult with an advanced solid tumor such as melanoma, head and neck, liver or kidney cancer.

V usage is TRBV5-1 and J usage is TRBJ1-1, with 8 bases identical to TRBD1. The V segment lost 5 bases and the J segment 4 bases; nucleotides outside the gene matches: 7. The V gene's germline CDR1 is SGHRS and CDR2 YFSETQ. This CDR3 is 14 amino acids long. The CDR3 nucleotides read TGCGCCAGCAGGGCGACAGGGGATGCCACTGAAGCTTTCTTT. Translating gives CASRATGDATEAFF.

In its sample, this clone was seen once. V is TRBV28 and J is TRBJ2-3, with D perhaps TRBD1 (5 bases). With 7 bases removed from V and 2 bases from J, the gap between germline ends came to 16 bases. The CDR3 contains 15 residues. Per the germline V gene, CDR1 is MDHEN and CDR2 is SYDVKM. The chain's CDR3 is CASKGQPLFTDTQYF. The CDR3 DNA is TGTGCCAGCAAGGGGCAGCCCCTCTTCACAGATACGCAGTATTTT. Drawing the rest from reference TRBV28 and TRBJ2-3, the complete variable domain is DVKVTQSSRYLVKRTGEKVFLECVQDMDHENMFWYRQDPGLGLRLIYFSYDVKMKEKGDIPEGYSVSREKKERFSLILESASTNQTSMYLCASKGQPLFTDTQYFGPGTRLTVL.

V usage is TRBV5-1 and J usage is TRBJ2-7; D ambiguous. The CDR3 runs to 14 residues. In germline, CDR1 is SGHRS, CDR2 YFSETQ. V shed 7 bases and J shed 2 bases, with 16 bases lying between them. The CDR3 loop reads CASAIGQRPYEQYF. DNA of the CDR3: TGCGCCAGCGCCATAGGGCAACGTCCCTACGAGCAGTACTTC.

This clone turned up a few times. The genes are TRBV6-5 and TRBJ1-1, with no clear D. The CDR3 covers 15 residues. Trimming removed 0 bases from V and 2 bases from J, with 10 bases in between. Germline V gene data show CDR1 as MNHEY and CDR2 as SVGAGI. This CDR3 is CASSYSLPYNTEAFF. CDR3 DNA sequence: TGTGCCAGCAGTTACTCGTTACCCTACAACACTGAAGCTTTCTTT.

The rearrangement uses TRBV10-3 and TRBJ1-6; no firm D call. The CDR3 sequence is 14 residues long. CDR1 is ENHRY and CDR2 is SYGVKD in the germline V gene. V lost 1 base to trimming and J lost 9 bases, with 10 bases between them. The CDR3 nucleotides read TGTGCCATCAGTGAGTATGAGGGTGGTTCACCCCTCCACTTT. This gives the protein CAISEYEGGSPLHF.

V gene TRBV7-8 combines with J gene TRBJ2-7; 13 nucleotides line up with TRBD2. Looked up from germline, CDR1 is SGHVS and CDR2 is FQNEAQ. The CDR3 has 19 amino acids. J gave up 2 bases and V 7 bases, and 17 bases lay outside the gene matches. The CDR3 loop is CASTRLTGTSGAQPYEQYF. Written as DNA, the CDR3 is TGTGCCAGCACCCGATTAACCGGGACTAGCGGGGCACAACCCTACGAGCAGTACTTC.

The chain uses TRBV6-5 and TRBJ1-2; D unresolved. V was pared by 5 bases and J by 2 bases, with 12 bases between. Germline assignment: CDR1 MNHEY and CDR2 SVGAGI. This CDR3 spans 14 amino acids. CDR3 in DNA: TGTGCCAGCAGTCCAGGTCACTCAAACTATGGCTACACCTTC. This gives the protein CASSPGHSNYGYTF.

The rearrangement links TRBV2 to TRBJ1-5; D perhaps matches TRBD1 (6 bases). The germline V gene has CDR1 SNHLY and CDR2 FYNNEI. V shed 6 bases and J shed 7 bases, with 19 bases lying between them. The CDR3 has 15 residues. The CDR3 protein is CASSPDSTLSQPQHF. CDR3 DNA sequence: TGTGCCAGCAGCCCGGACAGTACCCTATCGCAGCCCCAGCATTTT. Drawing the rest from reference TRBV2 and TRBJ1-5, the complete variable domain is EPEVTQTPSHQVTQMGQEVILRCVPISNHLYFYWYRQILGQKVEFLVSFYNNEISEKSEIFDDQFSVERPDGSNFTLKIRSTKLEDSAMYFCASSPDSTLSQPQHFGDGTRLSIL.

The rearrangement links TRBV5-6 to TRBJ2-5, with TRBD2 identical over 8 bases. Unmatched junction bases numbered 9, after V lost 4 bases and J lost 4 bases. The germline CDR1 and CDR2 sequences are SGHDT and YYEEEE. The CDR3 contains 15 residues. In nucleotides, the CDR3 is TGTGCCAGCAGCCCTAGCGGGCGCCTAGGAGAGACCCAGTACTTC. As protein: CASSPSGRLGETQYF.

The chain employs TRBV30 and TRBJ2-7; no firm D call. The V end lost 3 bases, the J end lost 7 bases, and 13 bases lay between the germline ends. The CDR3 runs to 12 residues. Germline CDR1 and CDR2: GTSNPN and SVGIG (reference sequence). This chain's CDR3 is CAWRQSFGEQYF. The CDR3 DNA sequence: TGTGCCTGGAGGCAGTCCTTCGGTGAGCAGTACTTC.

This clone occurred a few times. The chain is built from TRBV7-9 and TRBJ1-2, with no clear D. Germline V gene data show CDR1 as SEHNR and CDR2 as FQNEAQ (reference sequence). There are 15 residues in the CDR3. Between the trimmed V and J ends, which lost 2 bases and 4 bases, there was a span of 14 bases. CDR3 protein: CASSLQVTPSYGYTF. CDR3 sequence (DNA): TGTGCCAGCAGCTTACAGGTGACCCCGAGCTATGGCTACACCTTC.

V gene TRBV10-3 combines with J gene TRBJ2-2; TRBD2 agrees at 11 bases. From germline, CDR1 is ENHRY and CDR2 SYGVKD. Trimming at V came to 6 bases and at J to 7 bases, leaving 10 bases not matched to a gene. CDR3 length equals 16 residues. In DNA, the CDR3 is TGTGCCATCAGCCACAGACTAGCGGGAAGGGGCGGGGAGCTGTTTTTT. Its protein is CAISHRLAGRGGELFF.

This clone has just one count. V and J are TRBV7-9 and TRBJ2-7; TRBD1 might be the D (5 bases). This CDR3 comprises 13 residues. Germline lookup yields CDR1 SEHNR and CDR2 FQNEAQ (reference sequence). The V end was cut by 1 base, the J end by 6 bases, with 10 bases between. For the CDR3, the DNA is TGTGCCAGCAGCTTAGAGGGGCGCGGCGAGCAGTACTTC. Protein: CASSLEGRGEQYF.

The CDR3 sequence: CASTPGGTIYF. CDR3 in DNA: TGTGCCAGTACGCCCGGTGGCACCATATATTTT. This chain joins TRBV19 and TRBJ1-3; D not resolved. Between the trimmed V and J ends, which lost 7 bases and 9 bases, there was a span of 10 bases. The CDR3 has 11 residues. The germline gives CDR1 LNHDA, CDR2 SQIVND (reference sequence).

The chain has TRBV30 and TRBJ2-5; either TRBD1 or TRBD2 may fit D (5 bases each). CDR3 size: 13 residues. Germline assignment: CDR1 GTSNPN and CDR2 SVGIG (reference sequence). V was shortened by 5 bases and J by 1 base, with 11 bases between the two germline ends. The CDR3 protein is CAWSQGTQETQYF. The DNA for the CDR3 is TGTGCCTGGTCCCAAGGGACCCAAGAGACCCAGTACTTC.

The V gene is TRBV9, the J gene TRBJ2-5; TRBD2 aligns across 8 bases. Germline CDR1 and CDR2: SGDLS and YYNGEE. The V segment lost 1 base and the J segment 9 bases; nucleotides outside the gene matches: 11. CDR3 length equals 15 residues. CDR3 nucleotides: TGTGCCAGCAGCGTACCTCAGCGGGAGTTTGCCCCCCAGTACTTC. Its protein product is CASSVPQREFAPQYF. Using reference TRBV9 and TRBJ2-5 for the parts outside the CDR3, the full variable domain is DSGVTQTPKHLITATGQRVTLRCSPRSGDLSVYWYQQSLDQGLQFLIQYYNGEERAKGNILERFSAQQFPDLHSELNLSSLELGDSALYFCASSVPQREFAPQYFGPGTRLLVL.

The CDR3 reads CASSISGPPVSGELFF. CDR3 bases: TGTGCCAGTAGTATATCGGGGCCGCCCGTCTCTGGGGAGCTGTTTTTT. This chain uses TRBV19 with TRBJ2-2; D is possibly TRBD1 or TRBD2 (5 bases each). V was cut by 2 bases and J by 8 bases, with 18 bases left in between. Germline CDR1 LNHDA, CDR2 SQIVND (reference sequence). This CDR3 has 16 residues. The full variable domain, in which reference TRBV19 and TRBJ2-2 provide the parts outside the CDR3, is DGGITQSPKYLFRKEGQNVTLSCEQNLNHDAMYWYRQDPGQGLRLIYYSQIVNDFQKGDIAEGYSVSREKKESFPLTVTSAQKNPTAFYLCASSISGPPVSGELFFGEGSRLTVL.

This CDR3 reads CASSSKSLKRDEQYF. Here the CDR3 DNA reads TGTGCCAGCAGTTCTAAGTCCTTGAAGAGGGACGAGCAGTACTTC. The chain links TRBV28 to TRBJ2-7; the D gene is possibly TRBD2 (5 bases). Deletions cut 4 bases from V and 5 bases from J, with 18 bases between. Germline V gene sequence: CDR1 MDHEN, CDR2 SYDVKM. The CDR3 has 15 residues. The full variable domain, with the rest looked up from reference TRBV28 and TRBJ2-7, is DVKVTQSSRYLVKRTGEKVFLECVQDMDHENMFWYRQDPGLGLRLIYFSYDVKMKEKGDIPEGYSVSREKKERFSLILESASTNQTSMYLCASSSKSLKRDEQYFGPGTRLTVT.

This clone came up a few times. V usage is TRBV7-2 and J usage is TRBJ1-1; D perhaps matches TRBD1 (5 bases). This CDR3 has 14 amino acids. V was trimmed by 4 bases and J by 5 bases, leaving 14 bases between them. Germline V gene lookup returns CDR1 SGHTA and CDR2 FQGNSA. DNA of the CDR3: TGTGCCAGCAGCTCCCGTTGGGGGGAGACTGAAGCTTTCTTT. Amino acids: CASSSRWGETEAFF. Full variable domain (remainder filled in from reference TRBV7-2 and TRBJ1-1): GAGVSQSPSNKVTEKGKDVELRCDPISGHTALYWYRQSLGQGLEFLIYFQGNSAPDKSGLPSDRFSAERTGGSVSTLTIQRTQQEDSAVYLCASSSRWGETEAFFGQGTRLTVV.

The chain combines TRBV5-1 with TRBJ2-3, with 9 bases that match TRBD2. CDR1 is SGHRS and CDR2 is YFSETQ in the germline V gene. This CDR3 spans 17 amino acids. V trimming: 3 bases; J trimming: 3 bases; junction bases outside the gene matches: 11. The CDR3: CASSSRISGGPTDTQYF. DNA of the CDR3: TGCGCCAGCAGCTCCCGAATTAGCGGGGGCCCTACAGATACGCAGTATTTT.

The rearrangement links TRBV28 to TRBJ1-3, with no clear D. Trimming stripped 2 bases from V and 2 bases from J, with 7 bases between. This CDR3 region has 14 residues. CDR1 and CDR2 (germline): MDHEN, SYDVKM. As DNA, the CDR3 is TGTGCCAGCAGTTTAACAGTCCCTGGAAACACCATATATTTT. This encodes CASSLTVPGNTIYF. The full variable domain, with the rest looked up from reference TRBV28 and TRBJ1-3, is DVKVTQSSRYLVKRTGEKVFLECVQDMDHENMFWYRQDPGLGLRLIYFSYDVKMKEKGDIPEGYSVSREKKERFSLILESASTNQTSMYLCASSLTVPGNTIYFGEGSWLTVV.

This sequence joins TRBV9 and TRBJ2-5, with TRBD2 identical over 7 bases. The germline V gene encodes CDR1 SGDLS and CDR2 YYNGEE. This CDR3 is 15 amino acids long. The V gene end was trimmed by 3 bases and the J gene end by 1 base; junction bases not matched to a gene: 6. CDR3: CASSASPSGQETQYF. DNA for the CDR3: TGTGCCAGCAGCGCCTCCCCTAGCGGCCAAGAGACCCAGTACTTC. Supplemented by reference TRBV9 and TRBJ2-5, the full variable domain reads DSGVTQTPKHLITATGQRVTLRCSPRSGDLSVYWYQQSLDQGLQFLIQYYNGEERAKGNILERFSAQQFPDLHSELNLSSLELGDSALYFCASSASPSGQETQYFGPGTRLLVL.

This chain uses TRBV4-2 with TRBJ2-1, with 9 bases matching TRBD1. This CDR3 contains 15 residues. The germline gives CDR1 LGHNA, CDR2 YNFKEQ. V gave up 3 bases and J gave up 7 bases; unmatched junction bases: 7. CDR3 in amino acids: CASSHRDRVLNEQFF. In DNA form, the CDR3 reads TGTGCCAGCAGCCACCGGGACAGGGTTTTGAATGAGCAGTTCTTC.

On this clone: The sample contains more than one DNA sequence encoding this CDR3. The chain couples TRBV18 to TRBJ2-5; D gene ambiguous. V gave up 3 bases and J gave up 4 bases, with 9 bases separating them. The CDR3 has 13 residues. CDR1 and CDR2 from the germline V gene are KGHSH and LQKENI. The CDR3 sequence is CASSPGLGETQYF. CDR3 DNA: TGTGCCAGCTCACCGGGGTTGGGAGAGACCCAGTACTTC.

This clone has only a few counts. V gene TRBV5-6 combines with J gene TRBJ2-4, with 7 bases lining up with TRBD2. V gave up 3 bases and J gave up 6 bases; unmatched junction bases: 12. This CDR3 comprises 16 residues. The germline V gene encodes CDR1 SGHDT and CDR2 YYEEEE. CDR3 region: CASSSGLGEGRNIQYF. The CDR3 DNA is TGTGCCAGCAGCTCAGGCTTGGGGGAGGGCAGAAACATTCAGTACTTC. The complete variable domain, with remaining parts taken from reference TRBV5-6 and TRBJ2-4, reads DAGVTQSPTHLIKTRGQQVTLRCSPKSGHDTVSWYQQALGQGPQFIFQYYEEEERQRGNFPDRFSGHQFPNYSSELNVNALLLGDSALYLCASSSGLGEGRNIQYFGAGTRLSVL.

This clone has only a few counts. The chain joins TRBV7-2 to TRBJ1-2; no definite D call. This CDR3 is built from 16 residues. V gave up 5 bases and J gave up 3 bases, with 19 bases separating them. The germline V gene encodes CDR1 SGHTA and CDR2 FQGNSA. The CDR3: CASSPYLLDGHYGYTF. The CDR3 DNA reads as TGTGCCAGCAGCCCATACCTCTTGGACGGCCACTATGGCTACACCTTC.